The clone carrying this T cell receptor beta chain showed up many times. The V gene end was trimmed by 0 bases and the J gene end by 6 bases; junction bases not matched to a gene: 3. This CDR3 has 16 amino acids. Germline V gives CDR1 KGHDR, CDR2 SFDVKD. Those patients with uncontrolled infection, other autoimmune disease, pregnancy or lactation were excluded. The source of the PBMCs was more than 9.5 ml of fresh peripheral blood. The CDR3 regions of TCR beta were amplified from RNA transcripts. First-round RT-PCR targeting the TCR CDR3 was performed with the HTBI primer set. From the multiplex PCR reads, TCRdb called clonotypes with MiXCR, one entry per CDR3 protein. Here the sample spans about 210,000 distinct CDR3 sequences, about 16% being singletons. The data were obtained in a study of T cells in Graves' hyperthyroidism and ophthalmopathy.

This sequence joins TRBV24-1 and TRBJ2-3, with 12 bases identical to TRBD1. The source of this sequence is a man between 40 and 49 years old with Graves' hyperthyroidism. Sequenced sample: blood. As DNA, the CDR3 is TGTGCCACCAGTGATTTGGGGACAGGGGGCTTCGATACGCAGTATTTT. Protein product: CATSDLGTGGFDTQYF.